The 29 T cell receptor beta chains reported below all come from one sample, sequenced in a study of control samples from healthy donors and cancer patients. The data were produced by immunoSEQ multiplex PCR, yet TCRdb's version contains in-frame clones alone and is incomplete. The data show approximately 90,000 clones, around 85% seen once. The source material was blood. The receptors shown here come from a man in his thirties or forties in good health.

The CDR3 nucleotides read TGTGCCAGCAGCTTTAAGTTCTACAATGAGCAGTTCTTC. Translation gives CASSFKFYNEQFF. The chain employs TRBV5-6 and TRBJ2-1; no reliable D call. From germline, CDR1 is SGHDT and CDR2 YYEEEE. This CDR3 region has 13 residues. Trimming stripped 2 bases from V and 3 bases from J, with 6 bases between.

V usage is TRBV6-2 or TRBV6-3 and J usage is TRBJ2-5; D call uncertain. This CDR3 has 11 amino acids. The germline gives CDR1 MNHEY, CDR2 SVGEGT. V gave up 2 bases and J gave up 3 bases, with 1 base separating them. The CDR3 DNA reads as TGTGCCAGCAGTTACAAAGAGACCCAGTACTTC. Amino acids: CASSYKETQYF.

For the CDR3, the DNA is TGTGCCAGCAGCTTGGCCGGGGGAGGGAATCAGCCCCAGCATTTT. Translation gives CASSLAGGGNQPQHF. The chain is built from TRBV5-8 and TRBJ1-5; D might be TRBD1 (5 bases). Per germline, CDR1 SGHTS and CDR2 YDEGEE. The CDR3 is 15 residues long. V was pared by 0 bases and J by 4 bases, with 11 bases between. Full variable domain (outside the CDR3, taken from reference TRBV5-8 and TRBJ1-5): EAGVTQSPTHLIKTRGQQATLRCSPISGHTSVYWYQQALGLGLQFLLWYDEGEERNRGNFPPRFSGRQFPNYSSELNVNALELEDSALYLCASSLAGGGNQPQHFGDGTRLSIL.

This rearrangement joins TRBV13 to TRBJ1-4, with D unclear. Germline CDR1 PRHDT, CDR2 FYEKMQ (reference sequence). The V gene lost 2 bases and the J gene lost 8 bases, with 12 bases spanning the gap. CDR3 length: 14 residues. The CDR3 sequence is CASSLTRREEKLFF. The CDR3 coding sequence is TGTGCCAGCAGCTTAACACGAAGGGAAGAAAAACTGTTTTTT.

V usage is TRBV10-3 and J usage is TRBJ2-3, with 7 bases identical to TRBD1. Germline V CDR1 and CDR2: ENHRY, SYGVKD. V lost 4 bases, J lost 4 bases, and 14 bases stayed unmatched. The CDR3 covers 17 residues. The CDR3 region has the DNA TGTGCCATCAGTGTCAGCCAACAGGGGATAGGGGCAGATACGCAGTATTTT. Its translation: CAISVSQQGIGADTQYF.

The CDR3: CASSLEVGPSYGYTF. The DNA for the CDR3 is TGCGCCAGCAGCTTGGAGGTGGGCCCTTCATATGGCTACACCTTC. V gene TRBV5-1 combines with J gene TRBJ1-2; D remains unclear. Germline V gene lookup returns CDR1 SGHRS and CDR2 YFSETQ. The CDR3 spans 15 residues. V was clipped by 0 bases and J by 5 bases, with 14 bases between them.

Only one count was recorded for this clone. CDR3 sequence: CASSIRDRGGYTF. The CDR3 bases are TGTGCCAGCAGCATCCGGGACAGGGGTGGCTACACCTTC. The V gene is TRBV7-2, the J gene TRBJ1-2; 10 bases match TRBD1. The germline V gene has CDR1 SGHTA and CDR2 FQGNSA. The CDR3 is made up of 13 amino acids. V gave up 5 bases and J gave up 7 bases; unmatched junction bases: 4.

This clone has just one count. CDR3 nucleotides: TGTGCCAGCAGCCCTAGCGGGGGATCCACAGATACGCAGTATTTT. As protein: CASSPSGGSTDTQYF. The chain recombines TRBV7-3 with TRBJ2-3; 10 positions match TRBD2. V shed 5 bases and J 2 bases; nucleotides not matched to a gene: 4. The CDR3 is 15 residues long. Germline V lookup: CDR1 SGHTA, CDR2 FQGTGA. Full variable domain (rest looked up from reference TRBV7-3 and TRBJ2-3): GAGVSQTPSNKVTEKGKYVELRCDPISGHTALYWYRQSLGQGPEFLIYFQGTGAADDSGLPNDRFFAVRPEGSVSTLKIQRTERGDSAVYLCASSPSGGSTDTQYFGPGTRLTVL.

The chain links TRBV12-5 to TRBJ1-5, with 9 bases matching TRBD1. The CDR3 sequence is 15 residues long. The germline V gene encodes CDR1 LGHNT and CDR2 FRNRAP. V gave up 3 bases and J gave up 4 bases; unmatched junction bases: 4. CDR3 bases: TGTGCTAGTGGTTTCGATGGGACAGGGAATCAGCCCCAGCATTTT. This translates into CASGFDGTGNQPQHF.

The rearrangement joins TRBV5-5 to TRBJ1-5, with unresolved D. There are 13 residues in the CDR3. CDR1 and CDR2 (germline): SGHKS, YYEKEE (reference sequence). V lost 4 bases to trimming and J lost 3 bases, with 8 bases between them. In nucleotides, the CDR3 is TGTGCCAGCAGCCCTCTACCCAATCAGCCCCAGCATTTT. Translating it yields CASSPLPNQPQHF.

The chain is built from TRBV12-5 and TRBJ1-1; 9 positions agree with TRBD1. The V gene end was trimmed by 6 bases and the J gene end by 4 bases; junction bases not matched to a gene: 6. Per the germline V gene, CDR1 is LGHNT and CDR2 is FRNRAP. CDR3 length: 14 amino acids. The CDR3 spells CASGPGQGGTEAFF. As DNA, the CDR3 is TGTGCTAGTGGCCCGGGACAGGGAGGCACTGAAGCTTTCTTT.

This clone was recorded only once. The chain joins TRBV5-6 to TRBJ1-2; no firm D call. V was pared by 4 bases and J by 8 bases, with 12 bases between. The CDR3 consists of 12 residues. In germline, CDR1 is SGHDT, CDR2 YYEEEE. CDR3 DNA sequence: TGTGCCAGCAGCCCATCCTCCACAGGCTACACCTTC. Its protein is CASSPSSTGYTF. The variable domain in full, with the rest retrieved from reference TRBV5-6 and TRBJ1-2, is DAGVTQSPTHLIKTRGQQVTLRCSPKSGHDTVSWYQQALGQGPQFIFQYYEEEERQRGNFPDRFSGHQFPNYSSELNVNALLLGDSALYLCASSPSSTGYTFGSGTRLTVV.

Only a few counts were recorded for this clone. The CDR3 sequence: CASSIDQVNQPQHF. CDR3 nucleotide sequence: TGTGCCAGTAGTATAGATCAAGTAAATCAGCCCCAGCATTTT. The rearrangement joins TRBV19 to TRBJ1-5; D gene ambiguous. V was cut by 0 bases and J by 4 bases, with 7 bases left in between. The CDR3 length is 14 residues. In germline, CDR1 is LNHDA, CDR2 SQIVND (reference sequence).

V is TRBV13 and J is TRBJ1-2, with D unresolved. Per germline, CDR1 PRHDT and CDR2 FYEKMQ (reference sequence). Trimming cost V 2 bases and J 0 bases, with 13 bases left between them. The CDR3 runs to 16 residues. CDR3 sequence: CASSLRGRMANYGYTF. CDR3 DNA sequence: TGTGCCAGCAGCTTACGTGGACGGATGGCTAACTATGGCTACACCTTC.

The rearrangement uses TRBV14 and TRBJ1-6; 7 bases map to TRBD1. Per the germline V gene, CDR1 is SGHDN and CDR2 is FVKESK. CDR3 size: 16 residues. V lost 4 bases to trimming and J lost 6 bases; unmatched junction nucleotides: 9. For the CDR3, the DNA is TGTGCCAGCAGCCCATTAACGGGACAGATTAATTCACCCCTCCACTTT. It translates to CASSPLTGQINSPLHF.

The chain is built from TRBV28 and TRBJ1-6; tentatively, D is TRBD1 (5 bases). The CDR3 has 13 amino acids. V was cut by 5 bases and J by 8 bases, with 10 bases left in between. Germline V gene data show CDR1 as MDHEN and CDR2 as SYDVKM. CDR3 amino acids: CASSLGVDSPLHF. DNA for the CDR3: TGTGCCAGCAGTCTGGGGGTTGATTCACCCCTCCACTTT.

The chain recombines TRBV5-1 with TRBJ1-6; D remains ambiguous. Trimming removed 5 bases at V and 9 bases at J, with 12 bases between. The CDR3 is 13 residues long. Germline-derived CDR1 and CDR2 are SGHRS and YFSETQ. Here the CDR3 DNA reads TGCGCCAGCAGACAGTCCGAGAGTTCACCCCTCCACTTT. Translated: CASRQSESSPLHF.

CDR3 region: CASSFQAVDTQYF. Here the CDR3 DNA reads TGTGCCAGCAGCTTTCAGGCTGTAGATACGCAGTATTTT. The chain couples TRBV7-3 to TRBJ2-3; D not certain. The CDR3 consists of 13 residues. The V gene lost 3 bases and the J gene lost 5 bases, with 9 bases spanning the gap. Germline CDR1 SGHTA, CDR2 FQGTGA.

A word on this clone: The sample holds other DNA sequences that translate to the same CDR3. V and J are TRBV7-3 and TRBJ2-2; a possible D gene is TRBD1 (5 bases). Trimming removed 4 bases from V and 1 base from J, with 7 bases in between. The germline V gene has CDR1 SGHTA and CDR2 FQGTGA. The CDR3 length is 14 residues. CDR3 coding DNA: TGTGCCAGCAGCTCGCAGGGGAACACCGGGGAGCTGTTTTTT. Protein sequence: CASSSQGNTGELFF.

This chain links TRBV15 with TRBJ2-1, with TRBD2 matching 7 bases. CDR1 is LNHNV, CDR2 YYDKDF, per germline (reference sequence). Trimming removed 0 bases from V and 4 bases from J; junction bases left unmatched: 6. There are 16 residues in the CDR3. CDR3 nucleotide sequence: TGTGCCACCAGCAGAGATTTTCAGGGAGGGTACAATGAGCAGTTCTTC. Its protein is CATSRDFQGGYNEQFF. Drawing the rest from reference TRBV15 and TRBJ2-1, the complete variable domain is DAMVIQNPRYQVTQFGKPVTLSCSQTLNHNVMYWYQQKSSQAPKLLFHYYDKDFNNEADTPDNFQSRRPNTSFCFLDIRSPGLGDTAMYLCATSRDFQGGYNEQFFGPGTRLTVL.

The CDR3 region has the DNA TGTGCCATCAGTGAGTCTGAACAGGGGGTTAGCGGGGAGCTGTTTTTT. Its protein is CAISESEQGVSGELFF. The J gene is TRBJ2-2, the V gene TRBV10-3; 8 nucleotides align to TRBD1. Germline assignment: CDR1 ENHRY and CDR2 SYGVKD. With 0 bases clipped from V and 7 bases from J, the junction kept 7 bases outside the gene matches. The CDR3 consists of 16 residues.

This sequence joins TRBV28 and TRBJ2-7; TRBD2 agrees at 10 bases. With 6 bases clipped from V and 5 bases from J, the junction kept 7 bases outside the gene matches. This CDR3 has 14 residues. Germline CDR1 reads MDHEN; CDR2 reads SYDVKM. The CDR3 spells CASSLLAGEDEQYF. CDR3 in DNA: TGTGCCAGCAGCTTGCTAGCGGGGGAGGACGAGCAGTACTTC.

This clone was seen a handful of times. DNA of the CDR3: TGTGCCAGCAGCCAAGGACTAGCGGGGGGCACAGATACGCAGTATTTT. This sequence encodes CASSQGLAGGTDTQYF. This chain links TRBV4-2 with TRBJ2-3, with 12 bases identical to TRBD2. Germline CDR1 LGHNA, CDR2 YNFKEQ. The ends lost 1 base at V and 1 base at J; junction bases unmatched: 0. The CDR3 runs 16 residues.

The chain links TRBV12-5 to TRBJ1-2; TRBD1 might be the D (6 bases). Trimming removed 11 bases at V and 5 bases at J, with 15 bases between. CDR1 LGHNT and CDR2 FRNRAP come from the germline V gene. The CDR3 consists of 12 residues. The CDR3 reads CASLRDTYGYTF. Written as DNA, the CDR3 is TGTGCTTCTTTAAGGGACACTTATGGCTACACCTTC.

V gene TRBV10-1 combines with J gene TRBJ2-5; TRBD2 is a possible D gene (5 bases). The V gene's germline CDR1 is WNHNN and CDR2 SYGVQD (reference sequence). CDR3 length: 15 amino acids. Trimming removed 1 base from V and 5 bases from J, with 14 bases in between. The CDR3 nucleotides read TGCGCCAGCAGTGAGTTTGAGGGTACTGGGGAGACCCAGTACTTC. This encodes CASSEFEGTGETQYF.

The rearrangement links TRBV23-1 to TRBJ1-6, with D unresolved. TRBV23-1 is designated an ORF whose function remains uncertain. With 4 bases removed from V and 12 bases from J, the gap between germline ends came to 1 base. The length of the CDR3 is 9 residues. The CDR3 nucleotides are TGCGCCAGCAGTCGACCCCTCCACTTT. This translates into CASSRPLHF.

The CDR3 sequence: CASSPRGADTQYF. The CDR3, as DNA: TGTGCCAGCAGCCCCCGCGGGGCGGATACGCAGTATTTT. The chain uses TRBV7-3 and TRBJ2-3; a possible D gene is TRBD2 (6 bases). The CDR3 has 13 residues. Trimming removed 5 bases at V and 6 bases at J, with 12 bases between. Germline V gives CDR1 SGHTA, CDR2 FQGTGA. Filled out from reference TRBV7-3 and TRBJ2-3, the complete variable domain reads GAGVSQTPSNKVTEKGKYVELRCDPISGHTALYWYRQSLGQGPEFLIYFQGTGAADDSGLPNDRFFAVRPEGSVSTLKIQRTERGDSAVYLCASSPRGADTQYFGPGTRLTVL.

Written as DNA, the CDR3 is TGCACCAGCAGCCAAAAGGGGCCCTCCGGTGGCTCCTACGAGCAGTACTTC. Translating gives CTSSQKGPSGGSYEQYF. The chain joins TRBV1 to TRBJ2-7; whether TRBD1, the table's D call, matches the DNA was not checked. TRBV1 is a listed pseudogene. CDR3 length: 17 amino acids.

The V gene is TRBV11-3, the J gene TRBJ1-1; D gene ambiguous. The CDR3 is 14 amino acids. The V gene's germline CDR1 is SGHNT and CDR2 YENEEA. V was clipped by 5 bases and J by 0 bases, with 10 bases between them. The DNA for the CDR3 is TGTGCCAGCAGCCCGTCGGGAGTGAACACTGAAGCTTTCTTT. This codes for CASSPSGVNTEAFF.